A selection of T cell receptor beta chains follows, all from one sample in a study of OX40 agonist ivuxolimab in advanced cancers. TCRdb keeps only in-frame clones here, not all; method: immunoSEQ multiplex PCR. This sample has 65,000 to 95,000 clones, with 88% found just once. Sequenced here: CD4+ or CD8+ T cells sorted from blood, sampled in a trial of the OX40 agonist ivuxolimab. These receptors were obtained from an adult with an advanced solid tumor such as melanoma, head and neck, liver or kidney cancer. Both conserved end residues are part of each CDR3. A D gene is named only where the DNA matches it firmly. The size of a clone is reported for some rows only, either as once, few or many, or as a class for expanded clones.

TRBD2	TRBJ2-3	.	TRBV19	CASRSGLVLASTDTQYF	TGTGCCAGTAGGTCGGGACTAGTATTGGCTTCCACAGATACGCAGTATTTT
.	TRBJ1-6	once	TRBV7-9	CASSLALFSTTDSPLHF	TGTGCCAGCAGCTTAGCGCTTTTTTCAACGACGGATTCACCCCTCCACTTT
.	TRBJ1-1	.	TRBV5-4	CASSLEFTEAFF	TGTGCCAGCAGCTTGGAATTCACTGAAGCTTTCTTT
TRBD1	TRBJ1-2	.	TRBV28	CASSSRQGVPYGYTF	TGTGCCAGCAGTTCACGACAGGGGGTCCCATATGGCTACACCTTC
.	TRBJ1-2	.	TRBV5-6	CASRYAGKGSYGYTF	TGTGCCAGCCGATACGCGGGAAAGGGGAGCTATGGCTACACCTTC
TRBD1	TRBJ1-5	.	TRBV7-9	CASSLAFLGTVRPDQPQHF	TGTGCCAGCAGCTTAGCCTTTTTGGGGACAGTACGGCCGGATCAGCCCCAGCATTTT
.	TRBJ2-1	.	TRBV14	CASSQESPAHRSYNEQFF	TGTGCCAGCAGCCAAGAGAGTCCAGCCCATCGCTCCTACAATGAGCAGTTCTTC
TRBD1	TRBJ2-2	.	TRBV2	CASRVGGSIGTGELFF	TGTGCCAGCAGGGTAGGGGGCTCGATCGGCACCGGGGAGCTGTTTTTT
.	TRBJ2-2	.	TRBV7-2	CASSLEYTGELFF	TGTGCCAGCAGCTTAGAGTACACCGGGGAGCTGTTTTTT
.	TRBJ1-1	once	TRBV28	CASSIIVGGANAEAFF	TGTGCCAGCAGTATAATTGTGGGAGGGGCGAACGCTGAAGCTTTCTTT
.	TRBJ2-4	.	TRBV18	CASSPPSRGEDIQYF	TGTGCCAGCTCACCACCGAGCAGGGGTGAGGACATTCAGTACTTC
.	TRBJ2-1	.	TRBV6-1	CATGDGAYNEQFF	TGTGCCACAGGGGATGGGGCCTACAATGAGCAGTTCTTC
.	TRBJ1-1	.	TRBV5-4	CASSLTGMNTEAFF	TGTGCCAGCAGCTTGACAGGGATGAACACTGAAGCTTTCTTT
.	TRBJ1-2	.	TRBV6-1	CASSGAQGTGYTF	TGTGCCAGCAGTGGGGCTCAGGGGACCGGCTACACCTTC
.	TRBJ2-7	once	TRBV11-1	CASSSDVVTKHEQYF	TGTGCCAGCAGCTCCGACGTGGTGACCAAACACGAGCAGTACTTC
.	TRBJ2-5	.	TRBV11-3	CASSLGQETQYF	TGTGCCAGCAGCTTAGGCCAGGAGACCCAGTACTTC
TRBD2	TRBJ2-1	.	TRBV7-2	CASSLGAGGRNEQFF	TGTGCCAGCAGCTTAGGAGCGGGGGGGCGAAATGAGCAGTTCTTC
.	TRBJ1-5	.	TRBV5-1	CASSLGGGIQPQHF	TGCGCCAGCAGCTTAGGTGGGGGAATCCAGCCCCAGCATTTT
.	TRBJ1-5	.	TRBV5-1	CASSLTGGNQPQHF	TGCGCCAGCAGCTTGACCGGGGGCAATCAGCCCCAGCATTTT
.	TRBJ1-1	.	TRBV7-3	CASSPTGLGSTEAFF	TGTGCCAGCAGCCCCACAGGGTTAGGGAGCACTGAAGCTTTCTTT
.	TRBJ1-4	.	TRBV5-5	CASGWIQGGGEKLFF	TGTGCCAGCGGCTGGATACAGGGAGGAGGTGAAAAACTGTTTTTT
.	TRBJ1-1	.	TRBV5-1	CATRNREWEREAFF	TGCGCCACCCGGAACAGGGAGTGGGAGAGAGAAGCTTTCTTT
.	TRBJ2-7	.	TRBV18	CASSRGDSLGEQYF	TGTGCCAGCTCACGGGGGGACAGCTTGGGAGAGCAGTACTTC
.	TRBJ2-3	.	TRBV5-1	CASSLGGIDTQYF	TGCGCCAGCAGCTTGGGAGGGATAGATACGCAGTATTTT
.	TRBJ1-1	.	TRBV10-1	CASSDSLAARAEAFF	TGCGCCAGCAGTGATTCGCTCGCGGCGAGGGCTGAAGCTTTCTTT
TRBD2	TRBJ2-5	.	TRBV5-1	CASSPSSGGVQETQYF	TGCGCCAGCAGCCCATCCTCTGGGGGGGTCCAAGAGACCCAGTACTTC
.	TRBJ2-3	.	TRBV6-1	CASSLGLPDADTQYF	TGTGCCAGCAGTCTCGGACTACCTGATGCAGATACGCAGTATTTT
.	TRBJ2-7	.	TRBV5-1	CASTEPGQIYEQYF	TGCGCCAGCACCGAACCGGGACAAATCTACGAGCAGTACTTC
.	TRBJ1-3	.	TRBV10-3	CAISESISGNTIYF	TGTGCCATCAGTGAGTCGATCTCTGGAAACACCATATATTTT
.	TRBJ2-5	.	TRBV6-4	CASSDSWGETQYF	TGTGCCAGCAGTGACTCGTGGGGAGAGACCCAGTACTTC
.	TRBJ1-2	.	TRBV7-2	CASSPYKVLNYGYTF	TGTGCCAGCAGCCCCTACAAGGTGTTGAACTATGGCTACACCTTC
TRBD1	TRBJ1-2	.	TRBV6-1	CASSDSGTGVGYTF	TGTGCCAGCAGTGATTCCGGGACAGGGGTTGGCTACACCTTC
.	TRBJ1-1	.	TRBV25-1	CASSGLQSNTEAFF	TGTGCCAGCAGTGGGTTGCAGTCGAACACTGAAGCTTTCTTT
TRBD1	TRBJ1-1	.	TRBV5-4	CASSLGGAGQGVEAFF	TGTGCCAGCAGCTTGGGAGGTGCGGGGCAGGGGGTTGAAGCTTTCTTT
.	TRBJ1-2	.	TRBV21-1	CASSQIRPAASNYGYTF	TGTGCCAGCAGTCAAATAAGACCGGCAGCGTCTAACTATGGCTACACCTTC
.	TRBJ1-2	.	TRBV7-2	CATQRSAGVNYGYTF	TGTGCCACCCAACGATCGGCGGGGGTAAATTATGGCTACACCTTC
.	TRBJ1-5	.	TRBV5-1	CASSPDGTQPQHF	TGCGCCAGCAGCCCGGACGGGACTCAGCCCCAGCATTTT
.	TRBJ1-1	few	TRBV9	CASSVVAWGDTEAFF	TGTGCCAGCAGCGTAGTAGCGTGGGGGGACACTGAAGCTTTCTTT
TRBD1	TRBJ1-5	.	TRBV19	CASSSPDRGPGAQHF	TGTGCCAGTAGTAGTCCGGACAGGGGCCCTGGAGCCCAGCATTTT
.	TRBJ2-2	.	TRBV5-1	CASSWAGQGNTGELFF	TGCGCCAGCAGCTGGGCGGGGCAGGGAAACACCGGGGAGCTGTTTTTT
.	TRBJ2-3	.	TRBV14	CASRDLSGSRPDTQYF	TGTGCCAGCAGGGACCTCTCCGGATCACGGCCAGATACGCAGTATTTT
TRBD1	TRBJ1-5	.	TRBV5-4	CASSPGGGNQPQHF	TGTGCCAGCAGCCCAGGGGGCGGCAATCAGCCCCAGCATTTT
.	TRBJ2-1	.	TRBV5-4	CASSYKGGYDEQFF	TGTGCCAGCAGCTACAAGGGGGGCTACGATGAGCAGTTCTTC
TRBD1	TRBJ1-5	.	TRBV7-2	CASSPQPGGDQPQHF	TGTGCCAGCAGCCCCCAGCCAGGGGGAGATCAGCCCCAGCATTTT
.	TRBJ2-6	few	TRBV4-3	CASSHLSGPPLASGANVLTF	TGCGCCAGCAGCCACCTATCAGGCCCTCCGTTAGCTTCTGGGGCCAACGTCCTGACTTTC
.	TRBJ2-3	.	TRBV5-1	CASHRASSTDTQYF	TGCGCCAGTCACCGGGCCTCTAGCACAGATACGCAGTATTTT
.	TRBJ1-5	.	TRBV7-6	CPPGWGQETFHSNQPQHF	TGTCCTCCCGGATGGGGGCAGGAAACCTTTCATAGCAATCAGCCCCAGCATTTT
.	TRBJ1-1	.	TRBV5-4	CASSLELVNTEAFF	TGTGCCAGCAGCTTGGAGTTAGTCAACACTGAAGCTTTCTTT
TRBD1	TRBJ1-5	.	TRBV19	CATRGEEGQPQHF	TGTGCCACCAGGGGGGAGGAAGGACAGCCCCAGCATTTT
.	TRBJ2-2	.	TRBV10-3	CAISDGTGELFF	TGTGCCATCAGTGACGGCACCGGGGAGCTGTTTTTT
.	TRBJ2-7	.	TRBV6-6	CASSYQTGEQYF	TGTGCCAGCAGTTACCAGACGGGGGAGCAGTACTTC
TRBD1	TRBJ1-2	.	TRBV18	CASSAAQGGGYTF	TGTGCCAGCTCAGCTGCACAGGGGGGCGGCTACACCTTC
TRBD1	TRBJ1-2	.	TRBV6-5	CASTTQGATGGYTF	TGTGCCAGCACCACACAGGGGGCGACGGGTGGCTACACCTTC
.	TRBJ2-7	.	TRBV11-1	CASSLGGSSYEQYF	TGTGCCAGCAGCTTAGGGGGAAGCTCCTACGAGCAGTACTTC
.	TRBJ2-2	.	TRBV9	CASSTNTGELFF	TGTGCCAGCAGCACCAATACCGGGGAGCTGTTTTTT
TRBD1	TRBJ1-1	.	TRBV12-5	CASMGQPNTEAFF	TGTGCTAGCATGGGACAGCCAAACACTGAAGCTTTCTTT
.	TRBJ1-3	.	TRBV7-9	CASSPGTRGNTIYF	TGTGCCAGCAGCCCCGGTACTCGAGGAAACACCATATATTTT
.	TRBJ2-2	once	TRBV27	CASSFSMARWTGELFF	TGTGCCAGCAGTTTTAGTATGGCGCGGTGGACCGGGGAGCTGTTTTTT
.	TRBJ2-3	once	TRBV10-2	CASRTTGDTQYF	TGCGCCAGCAGGACGACGGGAGATACGCAGTATTTT